A selection of T cell receptor beta chains follows, all from one sample in a study of CD4+ T cells in melanoma. Profiling relied on immunoSEQ multiplex PCR, and the TCRdb table lists in-frame clones only, not all of them. The data show about 21,000 clones, with roughly 78% seen just once and approximately 9.8% held by the top ten. Receptor source: a human donor with melanoma. Both conserved end residues are part of each CDR3. D genes are given only for firm matches. Part of the rows lack a size; the others show once, few, many or a class for expanded clones.

cdr3_nt	cdr3_aa	d_call	clone_size	j_call	v_call
TGTGCCAGCAGCGTGACCCCGGTGGGGACTGAAGCTTTCTTT	CASSVTPVGTEAFF	NA	NA	TRBJ1-1	TRBV5-6
TGTGCCAGCAGAGGAAAGGACCGAGATAATTCACCCCTCCACTTT	CASRGKDRDNSPLHF	NA	once	TRBJ1-6	TRBV6-6
TGTGCCAGCAGTTTATCAGGGGCAGGTACTTACGAGCAGTACTTC	CASSLSGAGTYEQYF	NA	NA	TRBJ2-7	TRBV28
TGTGCCAGCAGTTACTGGGACGGCTACGAGCAGTACTTC	CASSYWDGYEQYF	NA	NA	TRBJ2-7	TRBV6-5
TGTGCCAGCAGCTCGGGACCGAACTATGGCTACACCTTC	CASSSGPNYGYTF	NA	NA	TRBJ1-2	TRBV11-2
TGTGCCAGCAGCTTACAAGTTATTGGGGAGCTGTTTTTT	CASSLQVIGELFF	NA	NA	TRBJ2-2	TRBV11-2
TGCGCCAGCAGCCAAGCTGACAGGGATAGGACTTTCTTT	CASSQADRDRTFF	TRBD1	NA	TRBJ1-1	TRBV4-1
TGCGCCAGCAGCCAAATACGGTTTGGCGGCTACACCTTC	CASSQIRFGGYTF	NA	NA	TRBJ1-2	TRBV4-1
TGTGCCAGCAGCTCGGGACGCGACTACGAGCAGTACTTC	CASSSGRDYEQYF	NA	NA	TRBJ2-7	TRBV5-4
TGTGCCAGCAAGGCCTCTTTCGGGGGCAGGGGTATTACCTACGAGCAGTACTTC	CASKASFGGRGITYEQYF	NA	NA	TRBJ2-7	TRBV2
TGTGCCAGCAGCCCCGGGGCAGGGGGTAGCAATCAGCCCCAGCATTTT	CASSPGAGGSNQPQHF	TRBD1	NA	TRBJ1-5	TRBV9
TGTGCCAGCAGCAGGACAGGGATGTGGCAGCCCCAGCATTTT	CASSRTGMWQPQHF	TRBD1	NA	TRBJ1-5	TRBV2
TGTGCCAGCTCCGGGAGGACTGGAGAAAAACTGTTTTTT	CASSGRTGEKLFF	NA	NA	TRBJ1-4	TRBV2
TGCGCCAGCAGCTTGGATGCTGGTGGAACCGGGGAGCTGTTTTTT	CASSLDAGGTGELFF	NA	NA	TRBJ2-2	TRBV5-1
TGTGCCAGCAGCTTAACCCAGGTTGGGAATGAGCAGTTCTTC	CASSLTQVGNEQFF	NA	NA	TRBJ2-1	TRBV11-2
TGTGCCAGCAGCTCTAGCCGATCTCACTACAATGAGCAGTTCTTC	CASSSSRSHYNEQFF	NA	NA	TRBJ2-1	TRBV13
TGTGCCATCAGTCGAGATTTAGGCCAGCCCCAGCATTTT	CAISRDLGQPQHF	NA	NA	TRBJ1-5	TRBV10-3
TGTGCCAGCACCCCCTTCGGGGGACTGAACACTGAAGCTTTCTTT	CASTPFGGLNTEAFF	NA	NA	TRBJ1-1	TRBV27
TGTGCCAGCAGTGCCGGGGGGTGGTCAGGTTCACCCCTCCACTTT	CASSAGGWSGSPLHF	NA	few	TRBJ1-6	TRBV6-1
TGTGCCAGCTCACCTGATGCAGGGGCTAACTATGGCTACACCTTC	CASSPDAGANYGYTF	NA	NA	TRBJ1-2	TRBV18
TGTGCCCATCATGGGTCCCAAACGGAGAACACTGAAGCTTTCTTT	CAHHGSQTENTEAFF	NA	few	TRBJ1-1	TRBV5-4
TGTGCCAGCAGCTTAGGGTGGGGCACTGAAGCTTTCTTT	CASSLGWGTEAFF	NA	NA	TRBJ1-1	TRBV7-2
TGTGCCAGTAGTATAGGGGTCAGTAGAAGCACAGATACGCAGTATTTT	CASSIGVSRSTDTQYF	NA	NA	TRBJ2-3	TRBV19
TGTGCCAGCAGCGCCGGGACAGACTACGAGCAGTACTTC	CASSAGTDYEQYF	TRBD1	once	TRBJ2-7	TRBV2
TGTGCCTGGAGTGTACAACAGGTCTTAAACACCGGGGAGCTGTTTTTT	CAWSVQQVLNTGELFF	NA	NA	TRBJ2-2	TRBV30
TGTGCCAGCTCACCGGACAGGTCCGATCGGAAAGTGAACACTGAAGCTTTCTTT	CASSPDRSDRKVNTEAFF	TRBD1	NA	TRBJ1-1	TRBV18
TGTGCCAGCAGGATACAGGGTAACAGCAATCAGCCCCAGCATTTT	CASRIQGNSNQPQHF	NA	few	TRBJ1-5	TRBV6-5
TGTGCCTGGGGCCGGGGGCCAGAGAATTCTGAAAAACTGTTTTTT	CAWGRGPENSEKLFF	NA	NA	TRBJ1-4	TRBV30
TGTGCCAGCAGCCCAAAGGGTATCGGGGGAATAGAAGAGCAGTTCTTC	CASSPKGIGGIEEQFF	NA	few	TRBJ2-1	TRBV7-3
TGTGCCAGCTCAAGGCGGGGGGCGGTGGAGACCCAGTACTTC	CASSRRGAVETQYF	TRBD2	once	TRBJ2-5	TRBV18
TGTGCCAGCAGTAGAGCTCGCCGGGGGGCAAATTCACCCCTCCACTTT	CASSRARRGANSPLHF	NA	few	TRBJ1-6	TRBV7-3
TGTGCCAGCAGTTACCGACAGGGTTGGTGGAATGGCTACACCTTC	CASSYRQGWWNGYTF	TRBD1	NA	TRBJ1-2	TRBV27
TGTGCCAGCAGCTGGGCGGGGGCCCGCGCAGATACGCAGTATTTT	CASSWAGARADTQYF	NA	NA	TRBJ2-3	TRBV5-4
TGCGCCAGCAGCTTGGCCGGCGGGGGGGCCTTCGGGGAGCTGTTTTTT	CASSLAGGGAFGELFF	TRBD2	NA	TRBJ2-2	TRBV5-1
TGCGCCAGCAGCTTGGCCATAGCGGACCCTGAAGCTTTCTTT	CASSLAIADPEAFF	NA	NA	TRBJ1-1	TRBV5-1
TGCAGCGTCGGCCAATTATGGGGCTACACCTTC	CSVGQLWGYTF	NA	NA	TRBJ1-2	TRBV29-1
TGTGCCAGCAGCGTAGATGGGACAAGGTACAATGAGCAGTTCTTC	CASSVDGTRYNEQFF	NA	NA	TRBJ2-1	TRBV9
TGTGCCAGCAGATGGGCAGGGGGTAATAACGAGCAGTACTTC	CASRWAGGNNEQYF	TRBD1	NA	TRBJ2-7	TRBV2
TGTGCCAGCAGTCCAATAAGGGACAGGATGAACACTGAAGCTTTCTTT	CASSPIRDRMNTEAFF	TRBD1	NA	TRBJ1-1	TRBV2
TGTGCCAGCAGCCCAGCAGGGGGCTCGAAGACCCAGTACTTC	CASSPAGGSKTQYF	TRBD1	once	TRBJ2-5	TRBV11-2
TGCGCCAGCAGCTTCGGAGGGGACAGCGGGGACCAAGAGACCCAGTACTTC	CASSFGGDSGDQETQYF	NA	NA	TRBJ2-5	TRBV5-1
TGTGCCAGTAAGGACCGCGCCTACACCTTC	CASKDRAYTF	NA	NA	TRBJ1-2	TRBV19
TGTGCCAGCAGCTTCGGCTACCAAGAGACCCAGTACTTC	CASSFGYQETQYF	NA	NA	TRBJ2-5	TRBV5-4
TGTGCCAGCAGTAGACTAGCCTACGAGCAGTACTTC	CASSRLAYEQYF	NA	NA	TRBJ2-7	TRBV2
TGTGCCACTCCGGGCACTAACTATGGCTACACCTTC	CATPGTNYGYTF	NA	NA	TRBJ1-2	TRBV7-9
TGTGCCAGCAGTTCCCAGGGATCCCGTGAAAAACTGTTTTTT	CASSSQGSREKLFF	NA	NA	TRBJ1-4	TRBV27